These 8 T cell receptor beta chains were sequenced from one sample in a study of cytomegalovirus exposure and HLA in healthy donors. The PCR was carried out with 60 Vbeta primers and 13 Jbeta primers. Only in-frame clones appear in the TCRdb table, and some are missing; sequencing was by immunoSEQ multiplex PCR. Here the sample table reports tens of thousands of clones. Sequencing input: PBMCs. The receptors here all came from a man aged 45-60 years in good health and CMV-seronegative.

The chain is built from TRBV2 and TRBJ2-7, with 8 bases that match TRBD1. Trimming removed 5 bases from V and 6 bases from J; junction bases left unmatched: 9. Germline CDR1 and CDR2: SNHLY and FYNNEI. CDR3 length equals 14 residues. The CDR3 DNA sequence: TGTGCCAGCAGTTACCAGGACAGGGCGGGCGAGCAGTACTTC. Translation: CASSYQDRAGEQYF. Full variable domain (rest looked up from reference TRBV2 and TRBJ2-7): EPEVTQTPSHQVTQMGQEVILRCVPISNHLYFYWYRQILGQKVEFLVSFYNNEISEKSEIFDDQFSVERPDGSNFTLKIRSTKLEDSAMYFCASSYQDRAGEQYFGPGTRLTVT.

The CDR3 DNA follows: TGCGCCAGCAGCATTGGAGGACAGGGGGCGCGTGGCTACACCTTC. Protein: CASSIGGQGARGYTF. V gene TRBV5-1 combines with J gene TRBJ1-2, with 11 bases fitting TRBD1. The CDR3 loop spans 15 amino acids. Germline loops: CDR1 SGHRS, CDR2 YFSETQ. Trimming at V came to 4 bases and at J to 7 bases, leaving 9 bases not matched to a gene.

This chain joins TRBV19 and TRBJ1-5; D gene unclear. Per germline, CDR1 LNHDA and CDR2 SQIVND (reference sequence). The CDR3 loop spans 15 amino acids. V dropped 6 bases and J dropped 0 bases, with 12 bases sitting between them. The DNA of the CDR3 is TGTGCCAGTAGCGGTGTGAGTAGTAGCAATCAGCCCCAGCATTTT. Translating gives CASSGVSSSNQPQHF.

This rearrangement joins TRBV7-2 to TRBJ2-3, with D perhaps matching TRBD1 (5 bases). Germline CDR1 SGHTA, CDR2 FQGNSA. CDR3 length equals 16 residues. Trimming left V 0 bases short and J 4 bases short, with 14 bases between. CDR3: CASSLAGQVSADTQYF. The DNA for the CDR3 is TGTGCCAGCAGCTTAGCGGGGCAGGTCAGCGCAGATACGCAGTATTTT.

The chain combines TRBV30 with TRBJ2-5, with TRBD2 as a possible D gene (7 bases). The DNA matches TRBJ2-7 better at its end, which makes the J call doubtful. The germline V gene encodes CDR1 GTSNPN and CDR2 SVGIG (reference sequence). The length of the CDR3 is 17 residues. CDR3 DNA sequence: TGTGCCTGGAGTTTATGGGGGGAGGGGGGAAATGGCTACGAGCAGTACTTC. Protein: CAWSLWGEGGNGYEQYF.

This chain connects TRBV2 to TRBJ2-5; unclear D gene. The CDR3 sequence is 14 residues long. The V end lost 10 bases, the J end lost 4 bases, and 19 bases lay between the germline ends. Germline V gives CDR1 SNHLY, CDR2 FYNNEI. This CDR3 is CATRGGTNSETQYF. DNA of the CDR3: TGTGCCACCCGCGGCGGAACTAACTCAGAGACCCAGTACTTC.

V is TRBV19 and J is TRBJ1-5, with TRBD1 identical over 7 bases. CDR1 and CDR2 (germline): LNHDA, SQIVND (reference sequence). J was trimmed by 1 base and V by 6 bases; bases with no gene match: 3. This CDR3 is 14 amino acids long. In DNA, the CDR3 is TGTGCCAGTAGCCCAGGGGGAAGCAATCAGCCCCAGCATTTT. Translation gives CASSPGGSNQPQHF.

The chain joins TRBV5-6 to TRBJ1-3, with D possibly TRBD1 on 5 matching bases. Germline CDR1 is SGHDT and CDR2 is YYEEEE. The ends were cut back, 7 bases at V and 3 bases at J, with 17 bases in the middle. This CDR3 contains 15 residues. The CDR3 nucleotides are TGTGCCAGCGGCTCCCGCGGGGCTGGTGGAAACACCATATATTTT. This codes for CASGSRGAGGNTIYF.